Here is one TCR beta chain with its context. Trimming left V 5 bases short and J 4 bases short, with 12 bases between. CDR3 length: 13 amino acids. CDR1 is DFQATT and CDR2 is SNEGSKA in the germline V gene (reference sequence). This entry belongs to a study of identical twins' blood T cells. MiXCR, applied by TCRdb to the 5' RACE reads, yields one record per CDR3 protein. The sample lists 300,000 to 450,000 distinct CDR3 sequences, over 25% seen once, with about 6% in the top ten. This sequence joins TRBV20-1 and TRBJ1-5, with D tentatively TRBD1 (5 bases). This clonotype originated in a woman aged 18-55 years in good health. The sample taken for sequencing was PBMCs. This CDR3 is CSALDSANQPQHF. CDR3 nucleotides: TGCAGTGCTCTAGACAGCGCAAATCAGCCCCAGCATTTT.